This entry concerns a single T cell receptor (beta chain). This clonotype was counted a few times. Its cognate antigen has yet to be identified. No base-level quality is on record; no much larger clone is a single base apart. This entry is derived from a study of breast tumors, draining lymph nodes, adjacent tissues (dated by TCRdb to the mid-2010s). In terms of the full investigation: In breast cancer patients, the study compared the TCR beta repertoires of tumor, adjacent nontumor tissue and axillary lymph nodes. The study was designed to assess the relationships and possible T-cell exchange between tumor, surrounding tissue and draining lymph node repertoires in human breast cancer.

What the work shows at the level of the full study, not this receptor alone: A scenario in which most tumor T cells derive from the lymph node and then expand within tumor tissue was judged to be consistent with the data. The conclusion that tumor T cells originate in lymph nodes was framed as consistent with a hypothesis rather than directly demonstrated. Tumor T-cell repertoires showed less diversity than lymph node repertoires and more diversity than nontumor tissue repertoires, and tumor T-cell repertoires showed preferential V and J gene usage. Tumor and nontumor tissue repertoires were significantly more similar in luminal-like than in basal-like breast cancer.

TCRdb names Illumina HiSeq 2000 as the instrument used. TCR beta chain libraries were generated through multiplex PCR amplification. The amplified TCR beta chain products were analyzed by high-throughput sequencing. Clones were called with MiXCR by TCRdb after fastp trimmed the public reads at Q25, and only in-frame beta chains were retained. When rows share a CDR3 protein, they turn into one entry using the most common DNA and genes. The sample table shows tens of thousands of distinct CDR3 sequences, and roughly a fifth are seen once. The ten largest clones capture approximately 2.5% of the sample. Lymph node samples came from the axillary draining lymph nodes of breast cancer patients. The receptor was derived from a female donor with breast cancer. Some clones in this sample may be carry-over from other donors' samples. Sequenced input: axillary lymph node tissue.

The CDR3 region has the sequence CASTTPGDEQFF. The DNA is TGTGCCAGCACCACCCCAGGGGACGAGCAGTTCTTC. The chain was built from TRBV3-1 and TRBJ2-1; a tentative D match to TRBD1 spans 6 bases. Relative to germline, V is 7 bases shorter and J is 10 bases shorter, with 14 bases between their ends. The CDR3, from cysteine to phenylalanine, totals 12 residues. The retained sequence is limited to the CDR3, 36 bases, with the frame set at the first base. From the germline V gene (reference sequence), CDR1 is LGHDT and CDR2 is YNNKEL.